The 9 T cell receptor beta chains given below trace back to one sample, sequenced in a study of molecular identifiers for immune sequencing clone quantification. TCRdb re-analysed the PCR reads in MiXCR, keeping a single row per CDR3 protein. The table records around 70,000 distinct CDR3 sequences, less than 20% of them present only once. Material for sequencing was naive CD8+ T cells from blood, with Jurkat cell RNA spiked in. Subset described: FACS-sorted CD8+CD4-CCR7+CD45RA+ naive T cells. The source of these receptors is a human donor in good health. Some libraries in this study had Jurkat cell RNA spiked in.

This sequence joins TRBV24-1 and TRBJ2-1; perhaps TRBD1 as D (5 bases). The CDR3 sequence is 16 residues long. V dropped 2 bases and J dropped 12 bases, with 22 bases sitting between them. Germline loops: CDR1 KGHDR, CDR2 SFDVKD. The CDR3 sequence is CATSDYSDSYLAGQFF. The CDR3 DNA reads as TGTGCCACCAGTGATTACAGTGACAGCTACCTGGCCGGGCAGTTCTTC.

This clonotype was picked up many times. The J gene is TRBJ2-7, the V gene TRBV5-4; D tentatively fits TRBD1 or TRBD2 (6 bases each). The CDR3 covers 15 residues. Looked up from germline, CDR1 is SGHNT and CDR2 is YYREEE (reference sequence). V was shortened by 2 bases and J by 5 bases, with 17 bases between the two germline ends. The CDR3 bases are TGTGCCAGCAGCTTCGGGGGCCGGTCCTACAACGAGCAGTACTTC. As protein: CASSFGGRSYNEQYF.

This clonotype was observed at least ten times. The chain is built from TRBV27 and TRBJ2-3, with 9 nucleotides matching TRBD2. The V gene's germline CDR1 is MNHEY and CDR2 SMNVEV (reference sequence). The CDR3 extends over 15 amino acids. Germline trimming cut 3 bases from V and 6 bases from J; bases unmatched to any gene: 7. This CDR3 reads CASSFRSSGSDTQYF. Here the CDR3 DNA reads TGTGCCAGCAGTTTCCGCAGTAGCGGGAGCGATACGCAGTATTTT.

The CDR3 coding sequence is TGTGCCAGCAGCGGATACAATGAGCAGTTCTTC. Residues: CASSGYNEQFF. The chain joins TRBV9 to TRBJ2-1; unclear D gene. The CDR3 is 11 residues long. V lost 3 bases and J 4 bases, leaving 2 bases between the germline ends. Looked up from germline, CDR1 is SGDLS and CDR2 is YYNGEE.

V gene TRBV24-1 combines with J gene TRBJ2-5; TRBD2 matches at 16 bases. The length of the CDR3 is 18 residues. Germline V lookup: CDR1 KGHDR, CDR2 SFDVKD. V lost 4 bases to trimming and J lost 4 bases; unmatched junction nucleotides: 8. CDR3 amino acids: CATSDPGLAGGWGETQYF. CDR3 DNA sequence: TGTGCCACCAGTGACCCGGGACTAGCGGGAGGGTGGGGAGAGACCCAGTACTTC.

This chain joins TRBV5-6 and TRBJ1-1; weak D call: TRBD1 (6 bases). V lost 2 bases, J lost 7 bases, and 12 bases lay in between. Germline loops: CDR1 SGHDT, CDR2 YYEEEE. This CDR3 is built from 13 residues. The CDR3 loop is CASSFGTRGEAFF. Here the CDR3 DNA reads TGTGCCAGCAGCTTCGGGACAAGGGGTGAAGCTTTCTTT.

This clonotype was counted between two and nine times. This chain uses TRBV29-1 with TRBJ2-1; possible D gene TRBD2, 5 bases. This CDR3 contains 14 residues. Germline CDR1 reads SQVTM; CDR2 reads ANQGSEA. Trimming cost V 4 bases and J 3 bases, with 13 bases left between them. The CDR3 is CSVVSGINYNEQFF. DNA of the CDR3: TGCAGCGTTGTATCCGGGATCAACTACAATGAGCAGTTCTTC.

The chain employs TRBV13 and TRBJ2-1, with D perhaps being TRBD1 or TRBD2 (5 bases each). Between the trimmed V and J ends, which lost 5 bases and 8 bases, there was a span of 13 bases. Germline values: CDR1 PRHDT, CDR2 FYEKMQ (reference sequence). CDR3 length equals 13 residues. The CDR3 loop is CASSEGPIYEQFF. As DNA, the CDR3 is TGTGCCAGCAGCGAGGGACCGATTTATGAGCAGTTCTTC.

This clonotype has a handful of counts. The chain couples TRBV4-3 to TRBJ1-5, with 9 positions matching TRBD1. CDR1 is LGHNA, CDR2 YSLEER, per germline. V lost 3 bases to trimming and J lost 5 bases; unmatched junction nucleotides: 5. The CDR3 loop spans 15 amino acids. CDR3 nucleotides: TGCGCCAGCAGCCAGGACAGGGGACCAGATCAGCCCCAGCATTTT. This codes for CASSQDRGPDQPQHF.